This T cell receptor (beta chain) was found in a study of T cell responses to AZD1222 COVID-19 vaccine. General observations from the study: Regions 160-218 and 743-854 held dominance among vaccine-associated CD4 TCRs, which spanned spike.

Sequencing used immunoSEQ multiplex PCR; TCRdb keeps in-frame clones, though not all of them. The sample lists 110,000 or so clones, approximately 90% occurring once. This clone occurred a few times. What it binds is not known. Looked up from germline, CDR1 is KGHSH and CDR2 is LQKENI. This CDR3 has 16 residues. J was trimmed by 2 bases and V by 3 bases; bases with no gene match: 6. Sequencing was performed on peripheral blood, taken on day 0 of AZD1222 vaccination. This receptor was obtained from an adult in good health. V usage is TRBV18 and J usage is TRBJ1-3, with TRBD1 identical over 8 bases. For the CDR3, the DNA is TGTGCCAGCTCACCTGGACAGGGAAACGCTGGAAACACCATATATTTT. This codes for CASSPGQGNAGNTIYF.